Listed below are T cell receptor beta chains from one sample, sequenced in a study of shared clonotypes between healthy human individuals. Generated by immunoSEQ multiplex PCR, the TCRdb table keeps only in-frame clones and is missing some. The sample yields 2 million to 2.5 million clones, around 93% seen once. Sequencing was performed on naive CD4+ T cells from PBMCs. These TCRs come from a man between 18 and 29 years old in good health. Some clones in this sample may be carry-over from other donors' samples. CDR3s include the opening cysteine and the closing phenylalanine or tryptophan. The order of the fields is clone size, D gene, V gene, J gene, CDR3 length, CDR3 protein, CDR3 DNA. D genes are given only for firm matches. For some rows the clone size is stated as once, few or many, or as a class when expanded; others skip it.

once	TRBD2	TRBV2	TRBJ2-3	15	CASSEGSISGRSSYF	TGTGCCAGCAGTGAAGGAAGTATTAGCGGGAGGAGTAGTTATTTT
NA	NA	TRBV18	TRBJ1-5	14	CASSPTGNNQPQHF	TGTGCCAGCTCACCCACAGGGAACAATCAGCCCCAGCATTTT
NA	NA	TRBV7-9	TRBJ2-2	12	CASSSGAGELFF	TGTGCCAGCAGCTCCGGGGCCGGGGAGCTGTTTTTT
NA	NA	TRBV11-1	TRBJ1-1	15	CASSLRRTLNTEAFF	TGTGCCAGCAGCTTAAGACGGACCTTGAACACTGAAGCTTTCTTT
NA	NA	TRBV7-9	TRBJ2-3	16	CASIKKSASNPDTQYF	TGTGCCAGCATTAAAAAATCTGCCAGTAACCCAGATACGCAGTATTTT
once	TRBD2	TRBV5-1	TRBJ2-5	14	CASTQRGGQETQYF	TGCGCCAGTACCCAGCGGGGGGGCCAAGAGACCCAGTACTTC
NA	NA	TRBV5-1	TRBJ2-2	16	CASSLSGGPNTGELFF	TGCGCCAGCAGCTTGTCTGGCGGGCCGAACACCGGGGAGCTGTTTTTT
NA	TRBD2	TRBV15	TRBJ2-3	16	CATSAGGAGSTDTQYF	TGTGCCACCAGCGCGGGGGGGGCCGGTAGCACAGATACGCAGTATTTT
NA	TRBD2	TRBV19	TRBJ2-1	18	CASSMGRGQGLAGDRQFF	TGTGCCAGTAGTATGGGCAGGGGCCAAGGACTAGCGGGAGACAGGCAGTTCTTC
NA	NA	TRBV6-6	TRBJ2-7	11	CASSILGEQYF	TGTGCCAGCAGTATCCTGGGCGAGCAGTACTTC
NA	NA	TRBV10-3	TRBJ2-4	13	CAISESGGRDQYF	TGTGCCATCAGTGAGTCGGGGGGGCGCGATCAGTACTTC
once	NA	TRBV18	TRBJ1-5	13	CASSPPAERPQHF	TGTGCCAGCTCACCTCCGGCCGAGCGGCCCCAGCATTTT
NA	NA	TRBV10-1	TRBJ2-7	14	CASSVLARAYEQYF	TGCGCCAGCAGTGTGCTAGCGCGAGCCTACGAGCAGTACTTC
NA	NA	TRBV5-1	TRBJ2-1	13	CASSSPSSNEQFF	TGCGCCAGCAGCTCGCCGTCTAGCAATGAGCAGTTCTTC
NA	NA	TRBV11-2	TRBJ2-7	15	CASSLTSLDSYEQYF	TGTGCCAGCAGCTTAACGTCACTGGACTCCTACGAGCAGTACTTC
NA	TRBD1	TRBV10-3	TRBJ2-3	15	CAISAQGVSTDTQYF	TGTGCCATCAGTGCCCAGGGGGTGAGCACAGATACGCAGTATTTT
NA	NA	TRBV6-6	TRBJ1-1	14	CASTPQGLNTEAFF	TGTGCCAGCACCCCCCAGGGTTTGAACACTGAAGCTTTCTTT
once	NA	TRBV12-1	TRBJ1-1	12	CASSPLRTEAFF	TGTGCCAGCAGCCCCCTCCGCACTGAAGCTTTCTTT
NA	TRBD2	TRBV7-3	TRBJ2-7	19	CASSENFRSEREDSYEQYF	TGTGCCAGCAGCGAAAACTTCAGGTCGGAGCGGGAGGACTCCTACGAGCAGTACTTC
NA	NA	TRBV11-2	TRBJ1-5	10	CASSPLPQHF	TGTGCCAGCAGCCCTCTGCCCCAGCATTTT
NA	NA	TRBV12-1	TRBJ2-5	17	CASSFLSGEGNHETQYF	TGTGCCAGCAGCTTTTTATCGGGGGAGGGTAATCACGAGACCCAGTACTTC